This T cell receptor beta chain was observed in a study of blood T cells in healthy people across ages. Study information: The template switching approach captured approximately one barcoded beta molecule for every two T cells.

The authors ran a second PCR of roughly 6 to 12 cycles using a sample-barcoded 5' primer and a J-beta primer mix. TCRdb re-derived calls from the 5' RACE reads in MiXCR, one entry per CDR3 protein. The sample records under 2,000,000 distinct CDR3 sequences, less than 50% being singletons. About this clonotype: As yet, its antigen is unknown.

CDR3 length: 15 residues. Trimming cost V 3 bases and J 2 bases, with 12 bases left between them. General observations from the study: Donor CMV status, an unknown factor, possibly confounded changes in expanded clonotypes.

The sequenced sample was blood. The rearrangement links TRBV12-3 or TRBV12-4 to TRBJ2-3; the D gene is possibly TRBD1 (5 bases). This clonotype originated in a woman aged 40 to 50 in good health. CDR3 region: CASSLTDLYTDTQYF. The CDR3 bases are TGTGCCAGCAGTTTGACAGACCTTTACACAGATACGCAGTATTTT.